The clone carrying this T cell receptor beta chain was counted a few times. Original processing methods: Estimates of nucleated cell counts were drawn from the amplification of reference gene primers. Profiling relied on immunoSEQ multiplex PCR, and the TCRdb table lists in-frame clones only, not all of them. V and J calls and clone size come straight from that table; D and trimming were deduced from the DNA. This table holds under 95,000 clones, about 80% found once. This specimen belongs to a study of blood T cell repertoires in COVID-19. Across the whole study: Sites across the United States, Italy and Spain contributed samples from acute and convalescent COVID-19. PBMCs, B-cell-depleted T cells, or T cells were the source of the cDNA or gDNA that made up the material.

V dropped 2 bases and J dropped 1 base, with 6 bases sitting between them. This CDR3 region has 13 residues. Germline CDR1 SGDLS, CDR2 YYNGEE. The TCR sequence derives from a man aged 50 to 60 with active or convalescent COVID-19. This chain uses TRBV9 with TRBJ1-1, with unresolved D. Sequencing was performed on peripheral blood. CDR3 sequence: CASSVTGNTEAFF. CDR3 nucleotides: TGTGCCAGCAGCGTCACCGGGAACACTGAAGCTTTCTTT. Using reference TRBV9 and TRBJ1-1 for the parts outside the CDR3, the full variable domain is DSGVTQTPKHLITATGQRVTLRCSPRSGDLSVYWYQQSLDQGLQFLIQYYNGEERAKGNILERFSAQQFPDLHSELNLSSLELGDSALYFCASSVTGNTEAFFGQGTRLTVV.